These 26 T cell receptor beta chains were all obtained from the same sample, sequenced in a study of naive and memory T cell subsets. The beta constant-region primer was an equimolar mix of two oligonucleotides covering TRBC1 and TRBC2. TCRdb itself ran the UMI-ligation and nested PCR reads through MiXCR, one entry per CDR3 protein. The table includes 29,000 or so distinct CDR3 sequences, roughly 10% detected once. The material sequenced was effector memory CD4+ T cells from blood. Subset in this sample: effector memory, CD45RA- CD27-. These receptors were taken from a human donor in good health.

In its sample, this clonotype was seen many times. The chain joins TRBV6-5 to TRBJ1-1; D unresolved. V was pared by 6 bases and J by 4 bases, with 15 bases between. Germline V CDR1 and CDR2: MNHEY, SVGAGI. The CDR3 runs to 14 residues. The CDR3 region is CASSLIQGGTEAFF. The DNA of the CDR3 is TGTGCCAGCAGCCTAATTCAAGGAGGCACTGAAGCTTTCTTT.

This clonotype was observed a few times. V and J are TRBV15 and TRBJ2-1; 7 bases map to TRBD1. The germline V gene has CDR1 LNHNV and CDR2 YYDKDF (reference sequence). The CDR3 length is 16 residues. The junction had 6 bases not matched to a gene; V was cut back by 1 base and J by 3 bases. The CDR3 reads CATSRVRDRDYNEQFF. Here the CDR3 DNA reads TGTGCCACCAGCAGAGTTCGAGACAGGGACTACAATGAGCAGTTCTTC.

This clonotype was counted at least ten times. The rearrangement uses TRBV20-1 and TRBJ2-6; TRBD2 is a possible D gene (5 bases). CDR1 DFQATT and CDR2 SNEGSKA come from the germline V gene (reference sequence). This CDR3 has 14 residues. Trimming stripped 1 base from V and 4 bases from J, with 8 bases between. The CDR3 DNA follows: TGCAGTGCTAGAGGGGGAGCCGGGGCCAACGTCCTGACTTTC. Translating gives CSARGGAGANVLTF.

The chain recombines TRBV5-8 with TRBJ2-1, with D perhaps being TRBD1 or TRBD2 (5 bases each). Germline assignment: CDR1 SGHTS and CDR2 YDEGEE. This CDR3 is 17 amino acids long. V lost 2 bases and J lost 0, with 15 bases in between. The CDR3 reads CASSLTRGASSYNEQFF. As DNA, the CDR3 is TGTGCCAGCAGCTTAACCCGAGGGGCTAGCTCCTACAATGAGCAGTTCTTC.

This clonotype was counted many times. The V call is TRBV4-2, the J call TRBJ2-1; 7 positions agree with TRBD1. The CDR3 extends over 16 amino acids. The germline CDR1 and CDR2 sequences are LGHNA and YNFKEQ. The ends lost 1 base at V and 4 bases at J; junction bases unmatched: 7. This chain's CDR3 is CASSQAWDSLYNEQFF. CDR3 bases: TGTGCCAGCAGCCAAGCCTGGGACAGTTTATACAATGAGCAGTTCTTC.

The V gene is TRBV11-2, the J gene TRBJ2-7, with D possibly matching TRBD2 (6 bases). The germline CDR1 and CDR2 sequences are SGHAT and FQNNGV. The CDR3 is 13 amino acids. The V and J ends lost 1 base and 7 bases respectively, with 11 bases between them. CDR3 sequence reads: CASSLGLAGEQYF. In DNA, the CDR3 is TGTGCCAGCAGCTTAGGCCTCGCGGGGGAGCAGTACTTC.

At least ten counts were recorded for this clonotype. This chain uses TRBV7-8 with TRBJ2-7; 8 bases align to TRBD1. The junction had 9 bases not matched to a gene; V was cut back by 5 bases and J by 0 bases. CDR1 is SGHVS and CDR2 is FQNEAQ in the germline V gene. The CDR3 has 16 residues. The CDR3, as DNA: TGTGCCAGCAGCCGCCTGGACAGGGAATCCTCCTACGAGCAGTACTTC. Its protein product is CASSRLDRESSYEQYF.

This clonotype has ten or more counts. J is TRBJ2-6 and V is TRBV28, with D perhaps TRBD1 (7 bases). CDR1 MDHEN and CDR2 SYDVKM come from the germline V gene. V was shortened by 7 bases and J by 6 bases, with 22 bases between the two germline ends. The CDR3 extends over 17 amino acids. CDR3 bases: TGTGCCAGCACATCGGGGGACAGCCCCGTGGCGGCCAACGTCCTGACTTTC. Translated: CASTSGDSPVAANVLTF.

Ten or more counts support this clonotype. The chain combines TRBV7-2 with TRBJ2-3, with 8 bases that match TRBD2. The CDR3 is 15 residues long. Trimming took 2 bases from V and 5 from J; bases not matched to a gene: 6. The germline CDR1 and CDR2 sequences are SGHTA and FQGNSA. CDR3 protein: CASSLTGGREDTQYF. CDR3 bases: TGTGCCAGCAGCTTAACGGGAGGGCGTGAAGATACGCAGTATTTT.

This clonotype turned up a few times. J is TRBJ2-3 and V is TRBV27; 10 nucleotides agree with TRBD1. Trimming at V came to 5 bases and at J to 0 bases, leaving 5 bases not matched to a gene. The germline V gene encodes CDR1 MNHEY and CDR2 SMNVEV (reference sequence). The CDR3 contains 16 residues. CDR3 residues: CASSPGTGASTDTQYF. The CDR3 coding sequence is TGTGCCAGCAGTCCCGGGACAGGGGCTAGCACAGATACGCAGTATTTT.

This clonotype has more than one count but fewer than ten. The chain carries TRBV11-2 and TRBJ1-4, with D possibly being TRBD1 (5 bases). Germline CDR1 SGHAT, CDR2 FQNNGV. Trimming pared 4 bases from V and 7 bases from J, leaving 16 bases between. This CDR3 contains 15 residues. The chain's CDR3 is CASSWEGKPSEKLFF. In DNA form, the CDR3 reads TGTGCCAGCAGCTGGGAGGGGAAACCCTCTGAAAAACTGTTTTTT.

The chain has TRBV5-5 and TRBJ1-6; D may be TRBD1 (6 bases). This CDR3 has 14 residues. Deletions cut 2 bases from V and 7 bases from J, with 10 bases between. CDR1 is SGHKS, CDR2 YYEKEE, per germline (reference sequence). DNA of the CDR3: TGTGCCAGCAGCTTAGGACAGCCCAATTCACCCCTCCACTTT. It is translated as CASSLGQPNSPLHF.

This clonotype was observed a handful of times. The CDR3 loop reads CSAASGFQSDAKNIQYF. CDR3 bases: TGCAGTGCCGCCTCAGGGTTTCAGTCGGATGCCAAAAACATTCAGTACTTC. This rearrangement joins TRBV20-1 to TRBJ2-4, with D tentatively TRBD1 (5 bases). This CDR3 is built from 17 residues. The ends were cut back, 6 bases at V and 1 base at J, with 22 bases in the middle. Germline loops: CDR1 DFQATT, CDR2 SNEGSKA (reference sequence).

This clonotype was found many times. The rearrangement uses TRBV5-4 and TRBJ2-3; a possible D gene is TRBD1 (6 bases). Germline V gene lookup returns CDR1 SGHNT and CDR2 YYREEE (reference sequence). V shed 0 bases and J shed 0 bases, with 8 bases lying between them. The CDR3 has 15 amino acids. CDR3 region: CASSLGGGSTDTQYF. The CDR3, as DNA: TGTGCCAGCAGCTTGGGAGGGGGAAGCACAGATACGCAGTATTTT.

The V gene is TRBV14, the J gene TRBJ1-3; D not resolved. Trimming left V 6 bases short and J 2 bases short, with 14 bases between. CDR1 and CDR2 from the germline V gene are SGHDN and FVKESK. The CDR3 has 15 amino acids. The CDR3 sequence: CASRPTHGAGNTIYF. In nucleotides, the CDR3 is TGTGCCAGCAGACCAACACACGGTGCTGGAAACACCATATATTTT.

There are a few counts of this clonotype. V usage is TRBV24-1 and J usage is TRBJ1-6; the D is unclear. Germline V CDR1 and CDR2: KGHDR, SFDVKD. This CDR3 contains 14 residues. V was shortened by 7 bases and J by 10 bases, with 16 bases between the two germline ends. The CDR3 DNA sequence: TGTGCCACCAGAGGCGAAGGAGTAGGATCACCCCTCCACTTT. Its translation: CATRGEGVGSPLHF.

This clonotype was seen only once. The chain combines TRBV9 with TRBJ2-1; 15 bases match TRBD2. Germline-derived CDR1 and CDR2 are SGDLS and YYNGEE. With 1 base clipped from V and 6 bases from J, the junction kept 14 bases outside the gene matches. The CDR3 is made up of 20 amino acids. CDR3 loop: CASSVQSLGWTSGRANEQFF. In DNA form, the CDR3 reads TGTGCCAGCAGCGTACAATCGTTGGGATGGACTAGCGGGAGGGCCAATGAGCAGTTCTTC.

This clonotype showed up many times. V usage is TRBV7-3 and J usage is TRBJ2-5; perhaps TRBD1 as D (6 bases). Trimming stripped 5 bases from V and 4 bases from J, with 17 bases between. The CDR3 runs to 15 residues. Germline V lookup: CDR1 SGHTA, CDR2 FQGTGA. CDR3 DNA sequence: TGTGCCAGCAGCCGCCTTCATGGGACAATAGAGACCCAGTACTTC. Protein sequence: CASSRLHGTIETQYF.

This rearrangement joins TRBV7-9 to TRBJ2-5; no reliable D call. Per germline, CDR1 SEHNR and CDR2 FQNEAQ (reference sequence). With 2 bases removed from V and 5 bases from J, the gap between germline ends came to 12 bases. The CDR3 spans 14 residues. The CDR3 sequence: CASSLPVARETQYF. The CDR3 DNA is TGTGCCAGCAGCTTACCGGTAGCTAGGGAGACCCAGTACTTC.

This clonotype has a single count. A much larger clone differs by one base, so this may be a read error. The chain's CDR3 is CASSQDYRGSRNEQFF. Written as DNA, the CDR3 is TGTGCCAGCAGCCAAGATTACAGGGGTTCCCGCAATGAGCAGTTCTTC. The chain joins TRBV4-2 to TRBJ2-1, with TRBD1 identical over 7 bases. V lost 0 bases, J lost 6 bases, and 8 bases stayed unmatched. CDR1 and CDR2 from the germline V gene are LGHNA and YNFKEQ. CDR3 size: 16 residues.

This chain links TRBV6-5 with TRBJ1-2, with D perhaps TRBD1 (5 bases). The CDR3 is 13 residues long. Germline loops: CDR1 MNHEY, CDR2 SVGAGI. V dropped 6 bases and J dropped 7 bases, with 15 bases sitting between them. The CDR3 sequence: CASSFLGGSGYTF. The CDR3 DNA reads TGTGCCAGCAGCTTCCTTGGGGGGAGTGGCTACACCTTC.

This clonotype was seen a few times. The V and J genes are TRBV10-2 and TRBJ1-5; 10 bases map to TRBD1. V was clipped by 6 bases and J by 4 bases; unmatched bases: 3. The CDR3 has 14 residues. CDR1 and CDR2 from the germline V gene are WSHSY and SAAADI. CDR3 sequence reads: CASRRGQGNQPQHF. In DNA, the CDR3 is TGCGCCAGCAGGCGGGGACAGGGGAATCAGCCCCAGCATTTT.

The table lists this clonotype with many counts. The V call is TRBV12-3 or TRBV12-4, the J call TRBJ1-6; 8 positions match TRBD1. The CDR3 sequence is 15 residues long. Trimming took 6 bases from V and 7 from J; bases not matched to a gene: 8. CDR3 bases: TGTGCCAGCAGACCCCGACAGGGGTACAATTCACCCCTCCACTTT. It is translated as CASRPRQGYNSPLHF.

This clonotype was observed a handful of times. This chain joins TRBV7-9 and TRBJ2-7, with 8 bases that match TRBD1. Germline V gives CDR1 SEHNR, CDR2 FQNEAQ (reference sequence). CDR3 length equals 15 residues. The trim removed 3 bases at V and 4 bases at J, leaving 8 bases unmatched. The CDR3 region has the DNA TGTGCCAGCAGCTTCGGAGGACAGGGAAATTACGAGCAGTACTTC. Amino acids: CASSFGGQGNYEQYF.

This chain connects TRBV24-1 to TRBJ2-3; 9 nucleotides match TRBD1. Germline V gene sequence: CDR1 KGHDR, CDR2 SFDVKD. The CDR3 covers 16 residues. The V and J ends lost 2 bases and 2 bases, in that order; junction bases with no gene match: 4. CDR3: CATSDWGQGFTDTQYF. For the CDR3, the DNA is TGTGCCACCAGTGATTGGGGACAGGGTTTCACAGATACGCAGTATTTT.

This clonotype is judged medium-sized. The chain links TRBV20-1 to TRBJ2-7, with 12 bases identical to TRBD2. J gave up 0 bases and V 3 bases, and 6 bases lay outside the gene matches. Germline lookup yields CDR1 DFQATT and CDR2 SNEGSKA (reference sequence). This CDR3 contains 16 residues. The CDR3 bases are TGCAGTGCTAGTGTTGGACTAGCGGGGAACTCCTACGAGCAGTACTTC. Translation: CSASVGLAGNSYEQYF.